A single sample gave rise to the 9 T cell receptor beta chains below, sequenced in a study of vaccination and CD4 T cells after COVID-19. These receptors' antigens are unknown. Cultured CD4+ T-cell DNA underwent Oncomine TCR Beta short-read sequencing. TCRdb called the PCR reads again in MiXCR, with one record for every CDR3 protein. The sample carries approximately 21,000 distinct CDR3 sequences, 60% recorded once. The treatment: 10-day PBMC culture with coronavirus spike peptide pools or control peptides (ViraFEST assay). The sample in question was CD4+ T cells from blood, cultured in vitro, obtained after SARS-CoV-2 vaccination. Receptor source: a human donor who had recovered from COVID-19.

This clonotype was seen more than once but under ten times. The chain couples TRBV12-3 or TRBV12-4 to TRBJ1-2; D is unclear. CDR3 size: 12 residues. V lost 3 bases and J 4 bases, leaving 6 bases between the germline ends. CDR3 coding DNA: TGTGCCAGCAGTTTGGGCAGCTATGGCTACACCTTC. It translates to CASSLGSYGYTF.

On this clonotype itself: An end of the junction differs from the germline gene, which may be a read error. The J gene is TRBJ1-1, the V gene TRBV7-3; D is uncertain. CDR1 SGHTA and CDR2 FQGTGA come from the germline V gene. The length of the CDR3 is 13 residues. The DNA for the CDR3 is TGTGCCAGCAGGCTAAGGACGAACACTGAAGCTTTCTTC. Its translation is CASRLRTNTEAFF.

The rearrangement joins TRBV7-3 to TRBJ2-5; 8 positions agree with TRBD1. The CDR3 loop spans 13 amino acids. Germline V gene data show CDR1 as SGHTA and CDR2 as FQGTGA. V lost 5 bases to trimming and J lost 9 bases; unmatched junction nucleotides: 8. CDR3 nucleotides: TGTGCCAGCAGCCGGACAGGGAACGGGGCCCAGTACTTC. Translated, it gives CASSRTGNGAQYF.

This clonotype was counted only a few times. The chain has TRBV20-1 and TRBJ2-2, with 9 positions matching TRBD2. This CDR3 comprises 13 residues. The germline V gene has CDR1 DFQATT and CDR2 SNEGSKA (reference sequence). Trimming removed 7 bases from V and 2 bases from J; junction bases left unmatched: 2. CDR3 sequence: CSGLAANTGELFF. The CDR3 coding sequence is TGCAGTGGACTAGCGGCTAACACCGGGGAGCTGTTTTTT.

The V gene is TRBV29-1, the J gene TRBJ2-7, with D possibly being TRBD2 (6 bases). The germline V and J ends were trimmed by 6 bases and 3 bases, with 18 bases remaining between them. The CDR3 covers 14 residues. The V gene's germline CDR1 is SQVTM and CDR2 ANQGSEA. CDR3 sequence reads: CSVRERGKVYEQYF. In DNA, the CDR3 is TGCAGCGTCCGGGAGAGGGGTAAGGTCTACGAGCAGTACTTC.

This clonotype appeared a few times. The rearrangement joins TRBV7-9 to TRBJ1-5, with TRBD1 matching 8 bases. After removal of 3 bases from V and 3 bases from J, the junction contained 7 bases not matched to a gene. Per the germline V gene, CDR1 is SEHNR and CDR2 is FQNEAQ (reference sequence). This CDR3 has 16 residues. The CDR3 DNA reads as TGTGCCAGCAGCTTTCAGGGGGCTGGATCCAATCAGCCCCAGCATTTT. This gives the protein CASSFQGAGSNQPQHF.

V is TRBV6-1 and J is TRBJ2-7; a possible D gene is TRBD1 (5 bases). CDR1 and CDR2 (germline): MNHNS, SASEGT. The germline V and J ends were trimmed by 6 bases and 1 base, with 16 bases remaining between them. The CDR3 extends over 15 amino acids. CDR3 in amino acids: CASRINRFSSYEQYF. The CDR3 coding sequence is TGTGCCAGCAGGATTAACAGGTTTTCATCCTACGAGCAGTACTTC.

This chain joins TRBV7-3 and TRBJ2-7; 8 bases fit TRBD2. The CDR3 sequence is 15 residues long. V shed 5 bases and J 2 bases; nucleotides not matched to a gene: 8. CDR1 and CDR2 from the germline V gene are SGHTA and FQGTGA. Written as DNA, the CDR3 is TGTGCCAGCAGCCTGGCAGCGGGAGAACCCTACGAGCAGTACTTC. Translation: CASSLAAGEPYEQYF.

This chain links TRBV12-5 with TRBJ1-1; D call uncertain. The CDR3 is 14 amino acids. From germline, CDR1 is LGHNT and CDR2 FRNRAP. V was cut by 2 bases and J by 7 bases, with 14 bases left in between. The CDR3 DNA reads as TGTGCTAGTGGTTTGTTACCTACAGTTGGTGAAGCTTTCTTT. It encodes CASGLLPTVGEAFF.